These 27 T cell receptor beta chains were all obtained from the same sample, sequenced in a study of cytomegalovirus exposure and HLA in healthy donors. Primers: 60 Vbeta forward and 13 Jbeta reverse. Profiling relied on immunoSEQ multiplex PCR, and the TCRdb table lists in-frame clones only, not all of them. Found here are 150,000 to 200,000 clones, 65% to 85% of them singletons; the top ten hold roughly 6.3%. The source material was PBMCs. The receptor source for this set is a male donor in good health and CMV-seropositive.

V gene TRBV18 combines with J gene TRBJ2-2; 9 bases agree with TRBD1. Germline CDR1 is KGHSH and CDR2 is LQKENI. The length of the CDR3 is 16 residues. V was pared by 1 base and J by 6 bases, with 6 bases of the junction left unmatched. CDR3 protein: CASSPRGTGSAGELFF. DNA for the CDR3: TGTGCCAGCTCACCACGCGGGACAGGGAGCGCCGGGGAGCTGTTTTTT.

The chain links TRBV7-8 to TRBJ2-2; 12 bases align to TRBD2. The V gene end was trimmed by 1 base and the J gene end by 6 bases; junction bases not matched to a gene: 6. The CDR3 spans 17 residues. The germline CDR1 and CDR2 sequences are SGHVS and FQNEAQ. CDR3: CASSLVTSGSFAGELFF. CDR3 nucleotides: TGTGCCAGCAGCTTAGTGACTAGCGGGAGTTTCGCCGGGGAGCTGTTTTTT.

The chain recombines TRBV9 with TRBJ2-3; the D is unclear. CDR3 length equals 14 residues. CDR1 is SGDLS and CDR2 is YYNGEE in the germline V gene. Trimming cost V 3 bases and J 4 bases, with 12 bases left between them. For the CDR3, the DNA is TGTGCCAGCAGCGGCGTTTCCCGGGCAGATACGCAGTATTTT. Amino acid sequence: CASSGVSRADTQYF.

This clone was seen just once. This sequence joins TRBV19 and TRBJ1-5; D is undetermined. The CDR3 totals 15 residues. V dropped 3 bases and J dropped 0 bases, with 9 bases sitting between them. In germline, CDR1 is LNHDA, CDR2 SQIVND (reference sequence). The DNA of the CDR3 is TGTGCCAGTAGTATCTTCAGTAATAGCAATCAGCCCCAGCATTTT. Residues: CASSIFSNSNQPQHF.

This clone was counted once. The chain links TRBV11-2 to TRBJ1-5; possible D gene TRBD1, 6 bases. CDR3 length: 14 residues. Germline V gene lookup returns CDR1 SGHAT and CDR2 FQNNGV. The V and J ends lost 4 bases and 4 bases respectively, with 11 bases between them. The CDR3 bases are TGTGCCAGCAGCTCTATACAGGGAAATCAGCCCCAGCATTTT. It yields the protein CASSSIQGNQPQHF.

This chain connects TRBV28 to TRBJ1-6; TRBD1 agrees at 7 bases. Germline values: CDR1 MDHEN, CDR2 SYDVKM. The CDR3 is 14 residues long. V lost 8 bases, J lost 9 bases, and 10 bases stayed unmatched. The CDR3 sequence: CASARGQAASPLHF. Written as DNA, the CDR3 is TGTGCCAGCGCCCGCGGACAGGCTGCTTCACCCCTCCACTTT.

The chain recombines TRBV28 with TRBJ1-1; D not certain. The germline CDR1 and CDR2 sequences are MDHEN and SYDVKM. CDR3 length equals 14 residues. The ends were cut back, 8 bases at V and 0 bases at J, with 13 bases in the middle. The CDR3 sequence: CASYRDLVNTEAFF. CDR3 coding DNA: TGTGCCAGCTACCGGGATTTAGTGAACACTGAAGCTTTCTTT.

The chain couples TRBV5-4 to TRBJ2-5, with 9 bases aligning to TRBD2. The CDR3 covers 14 residues. Trimming at V came to 7 bases and at J to 4 bases, leaving 8 bases not matched to a gene. CDR1 and CDR2 from the germline V gene are SGHNT and YYREEE (reference sequence). The CDR3 coding sequence is TGTGCCAGCCAGCCTAGCGGGAAGCGAGAGACCCAGTACTTC. Its translation: CASQPSGKRETQYF.

This chain joins TRBV18 and TRBJ1-5; the match to TRBD1 covers 12 bases. Germline values: CDR1 KGHSH, CDR2 LQKENI. Germline trimming cut 1 base from V and 5 bases from J; bases unmatched to any gene: 6. CDR3 size: 17 residues. The CDR3 nucleotides read TGTGCCAGCTCACCACTCCCCGGGACAGGGGGCGATCAGCCCCAGCATTTT. Translation gives CASSPLPGTGGDQPQHF.

This CDR3 is CASSLGGQAYEQYF. CDR3 DNA: TGTGCCAGCAGCTTGGGAGGACAGGCCTACGAGCAGTACTTC. J is TRBJ2-7 and V is TRBV5-4, with 7 bases aligning to TRBD1. The CDR3 is made up of 14 amino acids. Germline CDR1 is SGHNT and CDR2 is YYREEE (reference sequence). V lost 0 bases, J lost 2 bases, and 2 bases stayed unmatched.

This chain connects TRBV7-9 to TRBJ2-3; no clear D. Trimming stripped 4 bases from V and 2 bases from J, with 10 bases between. Per the germline V gene, CDR1 is SEHNR and CDR2 is FQNEAQ (reference sequence). CDR3 length: 14 amino acids. CDR3 sequence reads: CASSSHSLTDTQYF. CDR3 nucleotide sequence: TGTGCCAGCAGCTCCCACAGTCTCACAGATACGCAGTATTTT.

CDR3 nucleotide sequence: TGTGCCAGCAGCTACCCGACTAGCCACCAAGAGACCCAGTACTTC. This translates into CASSYPTSHQETQYF. The chain combines TRBV7-9 with TRBJ2-5; 7 positions match TRBD2. This CDR3 has 15 residues. Unmatched junction bases numbered 5, after V lost 4 bases and J lost 0 bases. CDR1 and CDR2 (germline): SEHNR, FQNEAQ (reference sequence).

The chain carries TRBV5-6 and TRBJ2-3, with 7 bases matching TRBD2. Germline V gene sequence: CDR1 SGHDT, CDR2 YYEEEE. V was pared by 3 bases and J by 1 base, with 2 bases of the junction left unmatched. This CDR3 has 14 amino acids. The CDR3 DNA reads as TGTGCCAGCAGCTATAGCGGGCGCACAGATACGCAGTATTTT. It yields the protein CASSYSGRTDTQYF.

V gene TRBV19 combines with J gene TRBJ1-2, with D possibly TRBD1 on 6 matching bases. Per the germline V gene, CDR1 is LNHDA and CDR2 is SQIVND (reference sequence). The CDR3 contains 14 residues. The V gene lost 5 bases and the J gene lost 5 bases, with 15 bases spanning the gap. In DNA, the CDR3 is TGTGCCAGTAGTCTTACATGGACAGATTATGGCTACACCTTC. It codes for CASSLTWTDYGYTF. The full variable domain, with the rest looked up from reference TRBV19 and TRBJ1-2, is DGGITQSPKYLFRKEGQNVTLSCEQNLNHDAMYWYRQDPGQGLRLIYYSQIVNDFQKGDIAEGYSVSREKKESFPLTVTSAQKNPTAFYLCASSLTWTDYGYTFGSGTRLTVV.

The chain is built from TRBV19 and TRBJ2-5, with D tentatively TRBD2 (6 bases). TRBJ2-7 explains the end of the DNA better; the J call may be wrong. The length of the CDR3 is 16 residues. Looked up from germline, CDR1 is LNHDA and CDR2 is SQIVND (reference sequence). CDR3 in DNA: TGTGCCAGTAGTGGCTTGGAGGCGGGATCCTCCTACGAGCAGTACTTC. Translated: CASSGLEAGSSYEQYF.

The V and J genes are TRBV28 and TRBJ1-2; 7 bases fit TRBD1. The ends lost 6 bases at V and 3 bases at J; junction bases unmatched: 7. CDR3 length equals 14 residues. CDR1 is MDHEN, CDR2 SYDVKM, per germline. The CDR3 spells CASRLQGRDYGYTF. CDR3 coding DNA: TGTGCCAGCAGATTACAGGGGAGGGACTATGGCTACACCTTC.

The chain recombines TRBV19 with TRBJ2-5; the match to TRBD1 covers 7 bases. The J call may not be correct, given that the DNA end is closer to TRBJ2-7. Germline-derived CDR1 and CDR2 are LNHDA and SQIVND (reference sequence). This CDR3 is built from 14 residues. CDR3 nucleotides: TGTGCCAGTAGTATAGTCCCAGGGGGCTACGAGCAGTACTTC. Protein: CASSIVPGGYEQYF.

This chain links TRBV27 with TRBJ1-1; D is unresolved. The CDR3 has 14 residues. CDR1 and CDR2 (germline): MNHEY, SMNVEV (reference sequence). Deletions cut 5 bases from V and 1 base from J, with 11 bases between. CDR3 coding DNA: TGTGCCAGCAGTGAGGGATATCCGAACACTGAAGCTTTCTTT. This codes for CASSEGYPNTEAFF.

The rearrangement joins TRBV5-1 to TRBJ1-2; 9 bases line up with TRBD1. The CDR3 covers 15 residues. Trimming removed 1 base from V and 3 bases from J; junction bases left unmatched: 4. Germline values: CDR1 SGHRS, CDR2 YFSETQ. CDR3 loop: CASSLTGGDYYGYTF. The CDR3 coding sequence is TGCGCCAGCAGCTTGACAGGGGGCGATTACTATGGCTACACCTTC.

This clone showed up just once. The rearrangement uses TRBV5-1 and TRBJ1-2, with D possibly being TRBD1 (5 bases). This CDR3 is 13 amino acids long. The germline V gene encodes CDR1 SGHRS and CDR2 YFSETQ. Trimming removed 6 bases at V and 0 bases at J, with 9 bases between. CDR3 amino acids: CASKRGSNYGYTF. The CDR3 DNA follows: TGCGCCAGCAAAAGGGGTTCTAACTATGGCTACACCTTC.

The chain combines TRBV29-1 with TRBJ1-1, with D possibly TRBD1 on 6 matching bases. V dropped 7 bases and J dropped 5 bases, with 14 bases sitting between them. The CDR3 consists of 12 residues. Germline CDR1 is SQVTM and CDR2 is ANQGSEA. The CDR3 sequence is CSALGQGTEAFF. The DNA for the CDR3 is TGCAGCGCTCTAGGGCAGGGGACTGAAGCTTTCTTT.

Only one count was recorded for this clone. DNA for the CDR3: TGTGCCAGCAGTTACGGGCGGACTAGCGGGATTGAGACCCAGTACTTC. As protein: CASSYGRTSGIETQYF. This chain uses TRBV6-6 with TRBJ2-5; TRBD2 aligns across 12 bases. Trimming cost V 2 bases and J 5 bases; bases outside gene matches: 6. Germline CDR1 MNHNY, CDR2 SVGAGI (reference sequence). The CDR3 sequence is 16 residues long.

This sequence joins TRBV15 and TRBJ2-3; TRBD2 agrees at 7 bases. Trimming removed 0 bases from V and 9 bases from J; junction bases left unmatched: 9. The germline V gene encodes CDR1 LNHNV and CDR2 YYDKDF (reference sequence). The CDR3 is 15 residues long. CDR3 bases: TGTGCCACCAGCAGAGACGTCCGGGAGGCCCGGACGCAGTATTTT. This gives the protein CATSRDVREARTQYF.

The chain links TRBV9 to TRBJ2-5; 11 bases line up with TRBD2. The J call may not be correct, given that the DNA end is closer to TRBJ2-7. This CDR3 is 16 amino acids long. CDR1 is SGDLS and CDR2 is YYNGEE in the germline V gene. CDR3 residues: CASSLDSGRVAYEQYF. The CDR3 region has the DNA TGTGCCAGCAGTCTTGATAGCGGGAGGGTAGCCTACGAGCAGTACTTC.

This sequence joins TRBV6-1 and TRBJ2-3; possibly TRBD1 for D (5 bases). Trimming took off 3 bases at V and 3 bases at J, with 7 bases between the two ends. This CDR3 spans 13 amino acids. Germline lookup yields CDR1 MNHNS and CDR2 SASEGT. CDR3 in amino acids: CASSDPGTDTQYF. CDR3 in DNA: TGTGCCAGCAGTGATCCAGGGACAGATACGCAGTATTTT.

There are a few counts of this clone. The gene calls are TRBV19 and TRBJ2-2; perhaps TRBD2 as D (5 bases). The CDR3 spans 15 residues. Germline loops: CDR1 LNHDA, CDR2 SQIVND (reference sequence). V lost 3 bases and J 4 bases, leaving 12 bases between the germline ends. The CDR3 protein is CASSIGASRTGELFF. The CDR3 DNA is TGTGCCAGTAGTATTGGAGCTAGCCGCACCGGGGAGCTGTTTTTT. Variable domain in full (rest from reference TRBV19 and TRBJ2-2): DGGITQSPKYLFRKEGQNVTLSCEQNLNHDAMYWYRQDPGQGLRLIYYSQIVNDFQKGDIAEGYSVSREKKESFPLTVTSAQKNPTAFYLCASSIGASRTGELFFGEGSRLTVL.

In this sample, this clone turned up once. The V call is TRBV9, the J call TRBJ2-3; possible D gene TRBD2, 6 bases. Germline lookup yields CDR1 SGDLS and CDR2 YYNGEE. CDR3 length: 16 residues. V gave up 2 bases and J gave up 4 bases, with 17 bases separating them. CDR3 in DNA: TGTGCCAGCAGCGTTCGCGGGGTAGGGTACCCAGATACGCAGTATTTT. Residues: CASSVRGVGYPDTQYF.